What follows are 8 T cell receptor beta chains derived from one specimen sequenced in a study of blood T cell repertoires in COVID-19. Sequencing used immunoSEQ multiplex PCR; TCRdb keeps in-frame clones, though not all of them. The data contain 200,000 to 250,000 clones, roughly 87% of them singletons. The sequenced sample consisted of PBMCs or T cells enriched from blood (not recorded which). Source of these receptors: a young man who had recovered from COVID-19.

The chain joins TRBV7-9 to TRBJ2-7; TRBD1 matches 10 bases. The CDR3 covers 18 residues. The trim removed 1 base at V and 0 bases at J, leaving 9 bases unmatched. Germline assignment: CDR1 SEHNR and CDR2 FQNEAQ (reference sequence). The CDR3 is CASSLGPGQGSSSYEQYF. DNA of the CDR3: TGTGCCAGCAGCTTAGGGCCGGGACAGGGGTCATCCTCCTACGAGCAGTACTTC.

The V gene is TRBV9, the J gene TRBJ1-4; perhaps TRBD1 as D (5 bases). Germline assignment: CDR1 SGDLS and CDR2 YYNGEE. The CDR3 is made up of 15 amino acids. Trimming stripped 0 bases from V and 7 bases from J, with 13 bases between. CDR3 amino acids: CASSVATGGGEKLFF. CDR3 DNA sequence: TGTGCCAGCAGCGTAGCTACGGGGGGAGGTGAAAAACTGTTTTTT.

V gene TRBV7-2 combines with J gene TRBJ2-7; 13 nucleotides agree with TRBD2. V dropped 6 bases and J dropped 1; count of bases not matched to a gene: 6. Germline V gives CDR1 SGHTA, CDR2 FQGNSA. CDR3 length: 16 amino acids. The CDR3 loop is CASRSPGLAGSYEQYF. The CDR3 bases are TGTGCCAGCAGATCACCGGGACTAGCGGGGTCCTACGAGCAGTACTTC. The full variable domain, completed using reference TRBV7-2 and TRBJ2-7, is GAGVSQSPSNKVTEKGKDVELRCDPISGHTALYWYRQSLGQGLEFLIYFQGNSAPDKSGLPSDRFSAERTGGSVSTLTIQRTQQEDSAVYLCASRSPGLAGSYEQYFGPGTRLTVT.

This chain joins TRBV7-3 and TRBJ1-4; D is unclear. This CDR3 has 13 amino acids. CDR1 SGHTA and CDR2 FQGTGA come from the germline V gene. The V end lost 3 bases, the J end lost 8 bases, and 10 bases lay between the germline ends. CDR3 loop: CASSFRPGEKLFF. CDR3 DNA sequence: TGTGCCAGCAGCTTTAGGCCGGGGGAAAAACTGTTTTTT.

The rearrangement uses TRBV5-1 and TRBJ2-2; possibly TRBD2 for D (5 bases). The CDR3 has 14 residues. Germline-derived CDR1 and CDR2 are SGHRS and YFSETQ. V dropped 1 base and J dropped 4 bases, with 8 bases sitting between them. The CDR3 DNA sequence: TGCGCCAGCAGCTTGATGGGGAGCACCGGGGAGCTGTTTTTT. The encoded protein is CASSLMGSTGELFF.

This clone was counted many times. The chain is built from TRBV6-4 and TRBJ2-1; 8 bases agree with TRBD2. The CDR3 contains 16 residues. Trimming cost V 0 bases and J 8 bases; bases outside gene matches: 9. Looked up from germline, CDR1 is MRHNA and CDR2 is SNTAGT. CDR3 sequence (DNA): TGTGCCAGCAGTGACTCGCAGCGGGAGTTGGTAGATGAGCAGTTCTTC. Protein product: CASSDSQRELVDEQFF.

CDR3 protein: CAWSIGQFAYGYTF. The CDR3 DNA sequence: TGTGCCTGGAGTATCGGACAGTTTGCCTATGGCTACACCTTC. The chain employs TRBV30 and TRBJ1-2, with D tentatively TRBD1 (6 bases). Germline V gene data show CDR1 as GTSNPN and CDR2 as SVGIG (reference sequence). V was trimmed by 2 bases and J by 4 bases, leaving 14 bases between them. The CDR3 covers 14 residues.

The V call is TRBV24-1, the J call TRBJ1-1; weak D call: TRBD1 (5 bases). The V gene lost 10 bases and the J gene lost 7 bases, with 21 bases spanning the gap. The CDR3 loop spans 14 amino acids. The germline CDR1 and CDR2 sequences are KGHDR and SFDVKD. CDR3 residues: CATARGGWAIEAFF. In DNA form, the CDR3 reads TGTGCCACGGCTCGGGGGGGGTGGGCCATTGAAGCTTTCTTT.